The 27 T cell receptor beta chains below were found in one sample sequenced in a study of T cells after yellow fever vaccination (dated by TCRdb to the late 2010s). Library generation was performed with 5' RACE. TCRdb lists the instrument as Illumina HiSeq 2500. The public reads were run again by TCRdb, first through fastp at Q25 and then through MiXCR, and only productive beta chains were kept. Rows with one shared CDR3 protein collapse into an entry with the most common genes and DNA. The sample table shows approximately 550,000 distinct CDR3 sequences, and under 25% are seen once. The ten largest clonotypes hold roughly an eighth of the sample. The treatment or condition label, as the study defines it: live attenuated yellow fever vaccine strain. Specimen: PBMCs, collected 15 days after the yellow fever booster vaccination. The receptor source for this set is a young man who received the YFV17D yellow fever vaccine.

The chain is built from TRBV12-3 or TRBV12-4 and TRBJ1-2; 9 bases are shared with TRBD1. This CDR3 region has 13 residues. The trim removed 7 bases at V and 4 bases at J, leaving 4 bases unmatched. CDR3: CASNPGQGYGYTF. For the CDR3, the DNA is TGTGCCAGCAACCCGGGACAGGGCTATGGCTACACCTTC.

The chain has TRBV7-2 and TRBJ2-5; D may be TRBD2 (5 bases). The CDR3 extends over 16 amino acids. V lost 1 base to trimming and J lost 4 bases, with 16 bases between them. Germline CDR1 SGHTA, CDR2 FQGNSA. The DNA of the CDR3 is TGTGCCAGCAGCTTAGGGGCGCGGGTTGTCGCAGAGACCCAGTACTTC. Its protein is CASSLGARVVAETQYF.

Many counts were recorded for this clonotype. The chain is built from TRBV27 and TRBJ2-1, with 11 bases matching TRBD2. V lost 5 bases and J lost 3; bases outside the gene matches: 3. The germline V gene has CDR1 MNHEY and CDR2 SMNVEV (reference sequence). The CDR3 has 15 amino acids. CDR3 in DNA: TGTGCCAGCAGTCTGGGACTAGCGGACTACAATGAGCAGTTCTTC. Protein product: CASSLGLADYNEQFF.

This rearrangement joins TRBV2 to TRBJ2-7; perhaps D is TRBD1 or TRBD2 (5 bases each). The CDR3 spans 18 residues. CDR1 and CDR2 (germline): SNHLY, FYNNEI. Trimming removed 3 bases at V and 0 bases at J, with 21 bases between. In DNA form, the CDR3 reads TGTGCCAGCAGTGATAGAGGGCCGGGACGGAGGATCTCCTACGAGCAGTACTTC. This codes for CASSDRGPGRRISYEQYF.

This clonotype was found many times. CDR3: CASSLAGGSDTQYF. CDR3 nucleotide sequence: TGTGCCAGCAGCTTAGCGGGAGGCTCAGATACGCAGTATTTT. The V gene is TRBV7-2, the J gene TRBJ2-3; TRBD2 might be the D (6 bases). Germline loops: CDR1 SGHTA, CDR2 FQGNSA. V was pared by 0 bases and J by 4 bases, with 8 bases between. This CDR3 has 14 residues. Using reference TRBV7-2 and TRBJ2-3 for the parts outside the CDR3, the full variable domain is GAGVSQSPSNKVTEKGKDVELRCDPISGHTALYWYRQSLGQGLEFLIYFQGNSAPDKSGLPSDRFSAERTGGSVSTLTIQRTQQEDSAVYLCASSLAGGSDTQYFGPGTRLTVL.

V usage is TRBV6-5 and J usage is TRBJ2-5; no clear D. Trimming took 0 bases from V and 5 from J, leaving 10 bases between them. From germline, CDR1 is MNHEY and CDR2 SVGAGI. CDR3 length: 14 residues. The CDR3 sequence is CASSYSPQRETQYF. Here the CDR3 DNA reads TGTGCCAGCAGTTACTCCCCACAAAGGGAGACCCAGTACTTC.

This clonotype was observed a few times. J is TRBJ2-7 and V is TRBV7-2; D not certain. Trimming took 5 bases from V and 3 from J, leaving 14 bases between them. Germline CDR1 reads SGHTA; CDR2 reads FQGNSA. The CDR3 spans 14 residues. The CDR3 region has the DNA TGTGCCAGCAGCCCCGGGTCCTGGGACTACGAGCAGTACTTC. This gives the protein CASSPGSWDYEQYF. The whole variable domain, remainder taken from reference TRBV7-2 and TRBJ2-7, is GAGVSQSPSNKVTEKGKDVELRCDPISGHTALYWYRQSLGQGLEFLIYFQGNSAPDKSGLPSDRFSAERTGGSVSTLTIQRTQQEDSAVYLCASSPGSWDYEQYFGPGTRLTVT.

This clonotype was seen only a few times. The chain uses TRBV10-3 and TRBJ2-7; the match to TRBD2 covers 7 bases. V shed 3 bases and J 2 bases; nucleotides not matched to a gene: 4. Germline V gene sequence: CDR1 ENHRY, CDR2 SYGVKD. The CDR3 spans 14 residues. The CDR3 here is CAISDRLAAYEQYF. In nucleotides, the CDR3 is TGTGCCATCAGTGACAGACTAGCTGCCTACGAGCAGTACTTC.

The V and J genes are TRBV25-1 and TRBJ1-5; 7 nucleotides match TRBD1. This CDR3 is 15 amino acids long. V lost 1 base and J lost 2; bases outside the gene matches: 2. Germline V lookup: CDR1 MGHDK, CDR2 SYGVNS. This CDR3 is CASSELGQGNQPQHF. Written as DNA, the CDR3 is TGTGCCAGCAGTGAATTAGGACAGGGCAATCAGCCCCAGCATTTT.

The chain has TRBV6-1 and TRBJ2-7; tentative D call: TRBD1 (5 bases). This CDR3 comprises 13 residues. V dropped 6 bases and J dropped 3 bases, with 12 bases sitting between them. Germline-derived CDR1 and CDR2 are MNHNS and SASEGT. CDR3 nucleotides: TGTGCCAGCAGACTGACAGCGTACTACGAGCAGTACTTC. Amino acids: CASRLTAYYEQYF.

There are a few counts of this clonotype. This rearrangement joins TRBV30 to TRBJ2-2, with 7 bases identical to TRBD2. The CDR3 runs 16 residues. Germline V lookup: CDR1 GTSNPN, CDR2 SVGIG (reference sequence). Losses at the gene ends were 5 bases for V and 7 bases for J; bases not matched to a gene: 16. CDR3 in amino acids: CAWEGITSANGGELFF. The CDR3 nucleotides read TGTGCCTGGGAGGGTATCACTAGCGCGAACGGCGGGGAGCTGTTTTTT.

As regards this clonotype: A read error is likely, as this CDR3 ends without the conserved phenylalanine or tryptophan. This rearrangement joins TRBV18 to TRBJ1-2, with D possibly matching TRBD1 (6 bases). Germline assignment: CDR1 KGHSH and CDR2 LQKENI. This CDR3 comprises 12 residues. V lost 1 base, J lost 7 bases, and 7 bases lay in between. CDR3 sequence reads: CASSPQGGGYTL. The CDR3 coding sequence is TGTGCCAGCTCACCACAGGGGGGTGGCTACACCTTG.

In DNA, the CDR3 is TGCAGCGTCCGACCTACGACCGCCTCGCAAGGTGGCGAGCAGTACTTC. This translates into CSVRPTTASQGGEQYF. The chain uses TRBV29-1 and TRBJ2-7; the D is unclear. The length of the CDR3 is 16 residues. Trimming pared 6 bases from V and 6 bases from J, leaving 27 bases between. CDR1 SQVTM and CDR2 ANQGSEA come from the germline V gene.

This clonotype was counted a few times. This chain connects TRBV20-1 to TRBJ2-1, with 7 bases that match TRBD2. This CDR3 region has 15 residues. With V trimmed by 3 bases and J by 5 bases, 10 bases remained unmatched. Germline V gene data show CDR1 as DFQATT and CDR2 as SNEGSKA (reference sequence). The DNA of the CDR3 is TGCAGTGCTAGCGATCCTAGCGGATATAACAATGAGCAGTTCTTC. Translated: CSASDPSGYNNEQFF.

The V gene is TRBV10-3, the J gene TRBJ1-5; 8 nucleotides match TRBD1. In germline, CDR1 is ENHRY, CDR2 SYGVKD. J lost 2 bases, V lost 5 bases, and 2 bases had no gene match. There are 14 residues in the CDR3. For the CDR3, the DNA is TGTGCCATCAGTCCGGGACAGGGCAATCAGCCCCAGCATTTT. Residues: CAISPGQGNQPQHF.

This clonotype was observed a handful of times. Just one base apart from a much larger clone, this may be a read error. V and J are TRBV6-5 and TRBJ2-1; D is undetermined. CDR1 and CDR2 from the germline V gene are MNHEY and SVGAGI. The CDR3 extends over 11 amino acids. Trimming removed 6 bases at V and 4 bases at J, with 4 bases between. In DNA, the CDR3 is TGTGCCAGCAGGCAATACAATGAGCAGTTCTTC. Its translation: CASRQYNEQFF.

This chain joins TRBV27 and TRBJ1-3, with 9 bases lining up with TRBD1. Per the germline V gene, CDR1 is MNHEY and CDR2 is SMNVEV (reference sequence). V gave up 5 bases and J gave up 5 bases; unmatched junction bases: 4. CDR3 length equals 14 residues. The CDR3 DNA sequence: TGTGCCAGCAGTCGGACAGGGGCTAGAAACACCATATATTTT. Residues: CASSRTGARNTIYF.

The rearrangement uses TRBV4-1 and TRBJ2-2, with TRBD2 matching over 8 bases. The V gene's germline CDR1 is MGHRA and CDR2 YSYEKL. The CDR3 spans 16 residues. V dropped 7 bases and J dropped 5; count of bases not matched to a gene: 12. The CDR3 DNA is TGCGCCAGCAACGGGGCGGGAGGCCGGGGGACCGGGGAGCTGTTTTTT. Translating it yields CASNGAGGRGTGELFF.

The chain couples TRBV6-2 or TRBV6-3 to TRBJ2-6; D is unclear. The CDR3 contains 15 residues. Trimming stripped 8 bases from V and 4 bases from J, with 15 bases between. CDR1 MNHEY and CDR2 SVGEGT come from the germline V gene. CDR3: CASGASLGGANVLTF. The CDR3 bases are TGTGCCAGCGGAGCCTCCTTAGGAGGGGCCAACGTCCTGACTTTC.

The rearrangement joins TRBV6-2 or TRBV6-3 to TRBJ2-7; tentative D call: TRBD1 (5 bases). The V end was cut by 7 bases, the J end by 3 bases, with 16 bases between. CDR1 is MNHEY, CDR2 SVGEGT, per germline. CDR3 length: 14 residues. In nucleotides, the CDR3 is TGTGCCAGCAAAGACAGCTCCTTGGTCTACGAGCAGTACTTC. Translation gives CASKDSSLVYEQYF.

J is TRBJ1-3 and V is TRBV7-9; unclear D gene. The length of the CDR3 is 14 residues. V dropped 5 bases and J dropped 2 bases, with 10 bases sitting between them. Germline V gene sequence: CDR1 SEHNR, CDR2 FQNEAQ (reference sequence). The CDR3 here is CASSPPRAGNTIYF. The CDR3 DNA reads as TGTGCCAGCAGCCCCCCGAGGGCTGGAAACACCATATATTTT. Full variable domain (remainder filled in from reference TRBV7-9 and TRBJ1-3): DTGVSQNPRHKITKRGQNVTFRCDPISEHNRLYWYRQTLGQGPEFLTYFQNEAQLEKSRLLSDRFSAERPKGSFSTLEIQRTEQGDSAMYLCASSPPRAGNTIYFGEGSWLTVV.

J is TRBJ1-2 and V is TRBV7-2, with D unclear. The CDR3 loop spans 15 amino acids. CDR1 and CDR2 from the germline V gene are SGHTA and FQGNSA. With 3 bases removed from V and 0 bases from J, the gap between germline ends came to 11 bases. CDR3 residues: CASSFRRTPNYGYTF. The CDR3 nucleotides are TGTGCCAGCAGCTTCCGACGGACCCCTAACTATGGCTACACCTTC. Using reference TRBV7-2 and TRBJ1-2 for the parts outside the CDR3, the full variable domain is GAGVSQSPSNKVTEKGKDVELRCDPISGHTALYWYRQSLGQGLEFLIYFQGNSAPDKSGLPSDRFSAERTGGSVSTLTIQRTQQEDSAVYLCASSFRRTPNYGYTFGSGTRLTVV.

This chain links TRBV5-1 with TRBJ2-1; TRBD2 aligns across 7 bases. This CDR3 spans 16 amino acids. The germline V gene has CDR1 SGHRS and CDR2 YFSETQ. The trim removed 4 bases at V and 8 bases at J, leaving 15 bases unmatched. CDR3 bases: TGCGCCAGCAGCCTGCTAGGGGAGGGCCACGGTTATGAGCAGTTCTTC. Translation gives CASSLLGEGHGYEQFF.

V is TRBV5-5 and J is TRBJ2-7; TRBD2 might be the D (5 bases). The germline V gene encodes CDR1 SGHKS and CDR2 YYEKEE (reference sequence). The CDR3 runs to 15 residues. The V and J ends lost 5 bases and 3 bases respectively, with 18 bases between them. The CDR3 loop reads CASSFTSGWYYEQYF. CDR3 in DNA: TGTGCCAGCAGTTTTACCTCGGGGTGGTACTACGAGCAGTACTTC. The whole variable domain, remainder taken from reference TRBV5-5 and TRBJ2-7, is DAGVTQSPTHLIKTRGQQVTLRCSPISGHKSVSWYQQVLGQGPQFIFQYYEKEERGRGNFPDRFSARQFPNYSSELNVNALLLGDSALYLCASSFTSGWYYEQYFGPGTRLTVT.

J is TRBJ2-1 and V is TRBV24-1, with D perhaps matching TRBD2 (5 bases). The ends were cut back, 1 base at V and 9 bases at J, with 9 bases in the middle. The length of the CDR3 is 13 residues. Germline lookup yields CDR1 KGHDR and CDR2 SFDVKD. The CDR3 loop is CATSDFGEGEQFF. Written as DNA, the CDR3 is TGTGCCACCAGTGATTTTGGTGAGGGTGAGCAGTTCTTC.

This clonotype showed up just a few times. The V gene is TRBV5-1, the J gene TRBJ2-7; D might be TRBD1 or TRBD2, each matching 5 bases. CDR3 length: 15 amino acids. V was trimmed by 0 bases and J by 0 bases, leaving 10 bases between them. Germline loops: CDR1 SGHRS, CDR2 YFSETQ. CDR3 amino acids: CASSLGQTISYEQYF. The CDR3 bases are TGCGCCAGCAGCTTGGGACAGACTATCTCCTACGAGCAGTACTTC.

The table lists this clonotype with many counts. The chain recombines TRBV5-1 with TRBJ2-1, with 11 bases fitting TRBD2. The J segment lost 7 bases and the V segment lost 0 bases, leaving 6 bases of the junction unmatched. The CDR3 extends over 16 amino acids. Germline loops: CDR1 SGHRS, CDR2 YFSETQ. The CDR3 protein is CASSLVAGGPGNEQFF. The CDR3 bases are TGCGCCAGCAGCTTGGTAGCGGGAGGGCCGGGAAATGAGCAGTTCTTC.